This entry features one T cell receptor beta chain sequence. TCRdb's table, derived via immunoSEQ multiplex PCR, lists solely in-frame clones and lacks some. The sample has under 35,000 clones, around 94% seen once. Trimming took off 5 bases at V and 5 bases at J, with 18 bases between the two ends. The CDR3 has 15 amino acids. CDR1 and CDR2 (germline): SEHNR, FQNEAQ (reference sequence). The source of the sample is a study of T cells in tuberculosis. Sequencing was done on a sample of PBMCs. This sequence was found in a donor between 10 and 35 years old with latent tuberculosis or without tuberculosis infection. The chain joins TRBV7-9 to TRBJ1-1; a possible D gene is TRBD1 (5 bases). In DNA, the CDR3 is TGTGCCAGCAGCACAAGGGCAGGGTCTCAGACTGAAGCTTTCTTT. It is translated as CASSTRAGSQTEAFF.